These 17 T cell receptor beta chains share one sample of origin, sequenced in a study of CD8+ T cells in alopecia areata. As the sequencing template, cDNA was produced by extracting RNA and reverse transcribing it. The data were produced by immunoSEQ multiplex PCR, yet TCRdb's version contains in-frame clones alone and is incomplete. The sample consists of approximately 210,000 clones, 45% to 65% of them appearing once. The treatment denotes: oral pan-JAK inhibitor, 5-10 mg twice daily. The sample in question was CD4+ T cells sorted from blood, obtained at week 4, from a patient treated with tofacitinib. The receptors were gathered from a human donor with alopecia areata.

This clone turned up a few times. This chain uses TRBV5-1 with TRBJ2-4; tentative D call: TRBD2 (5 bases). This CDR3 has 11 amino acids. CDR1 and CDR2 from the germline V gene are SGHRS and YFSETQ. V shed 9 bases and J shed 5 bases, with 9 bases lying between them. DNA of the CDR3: TGCGCCAACTACGGGGAAAACATTCAGTACTTC. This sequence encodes CANYGENIQYF.

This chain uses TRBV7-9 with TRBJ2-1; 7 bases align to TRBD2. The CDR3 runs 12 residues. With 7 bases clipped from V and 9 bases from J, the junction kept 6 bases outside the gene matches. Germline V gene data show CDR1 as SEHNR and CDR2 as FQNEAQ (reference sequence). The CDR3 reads CASTGEGSEQFF. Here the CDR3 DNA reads TGTGCCAGCACCGGGGAGGGTAGTGAGCAGTTCTTC.

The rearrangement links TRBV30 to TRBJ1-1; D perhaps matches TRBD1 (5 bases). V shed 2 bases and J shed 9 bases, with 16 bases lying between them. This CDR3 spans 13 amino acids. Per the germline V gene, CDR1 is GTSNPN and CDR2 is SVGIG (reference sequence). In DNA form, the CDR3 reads TGTGCCTGGAGTAATCTCAGCCCGGGGCAAGCTTTCTTT. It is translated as CAWSNLSPGQAFF.

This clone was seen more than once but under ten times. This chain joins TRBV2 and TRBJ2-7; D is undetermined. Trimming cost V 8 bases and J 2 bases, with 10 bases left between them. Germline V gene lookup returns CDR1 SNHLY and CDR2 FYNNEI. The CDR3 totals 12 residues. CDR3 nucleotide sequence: TGTGCCAGCCGCAGCCTAACCTACGAGCAGTACTTC. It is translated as CASRSLTYEQYF.

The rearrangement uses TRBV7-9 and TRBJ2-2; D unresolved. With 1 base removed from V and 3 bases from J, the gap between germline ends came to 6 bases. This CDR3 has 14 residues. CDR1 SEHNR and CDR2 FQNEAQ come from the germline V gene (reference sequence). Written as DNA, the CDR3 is TGTGCCAGCAGCTTAGTCCCTTACACCGGGGAGCTGTTTTTT. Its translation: CASSLVPYTGELFF.

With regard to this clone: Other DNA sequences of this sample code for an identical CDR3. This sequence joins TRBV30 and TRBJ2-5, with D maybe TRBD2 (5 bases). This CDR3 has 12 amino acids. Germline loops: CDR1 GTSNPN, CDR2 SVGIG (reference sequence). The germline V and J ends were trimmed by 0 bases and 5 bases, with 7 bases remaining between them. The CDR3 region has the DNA TGTGCCTGGAGTGTATCGGGGGAGACCCAGTACTTC. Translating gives CAWSVSGETQYF.

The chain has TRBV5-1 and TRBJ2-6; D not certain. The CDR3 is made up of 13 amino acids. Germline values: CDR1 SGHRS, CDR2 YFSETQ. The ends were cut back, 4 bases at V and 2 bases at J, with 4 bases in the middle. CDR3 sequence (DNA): TGCGCCAGCAGCCCCACTGGGGCCAACGTCCTGACTTTC. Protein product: CASSPTGANVLTF.

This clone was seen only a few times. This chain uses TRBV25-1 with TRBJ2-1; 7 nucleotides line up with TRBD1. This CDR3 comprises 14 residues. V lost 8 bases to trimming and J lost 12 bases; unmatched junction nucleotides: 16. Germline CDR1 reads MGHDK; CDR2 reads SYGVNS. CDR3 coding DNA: TGTGCCAGCCAAAGGACAGGCCTAATCACCGGGCAGTTCTTC. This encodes CASQRTGLITGQFF. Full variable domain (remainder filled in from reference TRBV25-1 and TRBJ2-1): EADIYQTPRYLVIGTGKKITLECSQTMGHDKMYWYQQDPGMELHLIHYSYGVNSTEKGDLSSESTVSRIRTEHFPLTLESARPSHTSQYLCASQRTGLITGQFFGPGTRLTVL.

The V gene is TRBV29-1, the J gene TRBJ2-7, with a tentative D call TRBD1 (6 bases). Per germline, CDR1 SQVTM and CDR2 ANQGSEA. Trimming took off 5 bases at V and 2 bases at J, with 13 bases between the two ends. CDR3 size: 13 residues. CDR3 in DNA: TGCAGCGTTCCCGGGACACCTACCTACGAGCAGTACTTC. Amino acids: CSVPGTPTYEQYF.

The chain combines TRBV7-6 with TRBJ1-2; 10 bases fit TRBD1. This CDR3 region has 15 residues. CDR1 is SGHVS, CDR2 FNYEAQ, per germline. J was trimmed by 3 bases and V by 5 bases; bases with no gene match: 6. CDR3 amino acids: CASSPTGTGDYGYTF. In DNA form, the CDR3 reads TGTGCCAGCAGCCCCACCGGGACAGGGGACTATGGCTACACCTTC.

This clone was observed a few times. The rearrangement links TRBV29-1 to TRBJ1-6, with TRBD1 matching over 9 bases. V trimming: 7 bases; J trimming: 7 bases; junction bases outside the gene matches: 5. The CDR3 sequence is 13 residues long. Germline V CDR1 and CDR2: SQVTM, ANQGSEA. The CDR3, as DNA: TGCAGCGCGGCCGGGACAGGGAATTCACCCCTCCACTTT. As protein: CSAAGTGNSPLHF.

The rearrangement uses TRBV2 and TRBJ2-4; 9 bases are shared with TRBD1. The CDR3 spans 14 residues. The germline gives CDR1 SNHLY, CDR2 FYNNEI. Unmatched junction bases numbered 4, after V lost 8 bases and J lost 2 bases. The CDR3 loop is CASGQGRTKNIQYF. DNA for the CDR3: TGTGCCAGCGGACAGGGGCGGACCAAAAACATTCAGTACTTC.

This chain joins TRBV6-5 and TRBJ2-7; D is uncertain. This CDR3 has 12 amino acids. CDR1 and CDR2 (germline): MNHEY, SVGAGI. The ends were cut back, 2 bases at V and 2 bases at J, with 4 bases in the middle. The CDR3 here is CASSYGPYEQYF. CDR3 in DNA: TGTGCCAGCAGTTACGGACCCTACGAGCAGTACTTC.

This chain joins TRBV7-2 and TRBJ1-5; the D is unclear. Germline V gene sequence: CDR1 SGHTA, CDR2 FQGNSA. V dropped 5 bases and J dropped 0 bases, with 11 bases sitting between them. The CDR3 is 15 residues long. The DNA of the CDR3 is TGTGCCAGCAGCCCCGAAAGCTATAGCAATCAGCCCCAGCATTTT. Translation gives CASSPESYSNQPQHF. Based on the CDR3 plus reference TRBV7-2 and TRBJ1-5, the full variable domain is GAGVSQSPSNKVTEKGKDVELRCDPISGHTALYWYRQSLGQGLEFLIYFQGNSAPDKSGLPSDRFSAERTGGSVSTLTIQRTQQEDSAVYLCASSPESYSNQPQHFGDGTRLSIL.

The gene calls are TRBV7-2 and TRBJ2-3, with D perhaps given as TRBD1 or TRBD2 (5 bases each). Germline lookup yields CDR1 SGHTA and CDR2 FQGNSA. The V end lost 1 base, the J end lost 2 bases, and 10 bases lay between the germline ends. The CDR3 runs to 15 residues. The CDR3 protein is CASSLEGESTDTQYF. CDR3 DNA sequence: TGTGCCAGCAGCTTAGAAGGGGAGTCCACAGATACGCAGTATTTT.

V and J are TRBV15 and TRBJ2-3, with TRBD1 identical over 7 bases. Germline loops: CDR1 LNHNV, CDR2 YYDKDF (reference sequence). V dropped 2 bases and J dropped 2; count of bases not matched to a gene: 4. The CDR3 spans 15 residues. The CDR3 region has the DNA TGTGCCACCAGCAGAAGACAGGGCTACACAGATACGCAGTATTTT. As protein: CATSRRQGYTDTQYF.

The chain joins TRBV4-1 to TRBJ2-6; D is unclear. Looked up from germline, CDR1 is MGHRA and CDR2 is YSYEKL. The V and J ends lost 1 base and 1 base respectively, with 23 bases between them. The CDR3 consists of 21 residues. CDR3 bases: TGCGCCAGCAGCCAAGTTTTTCAGGCGGATACGGTTTCTTCTGGGGCCAACGTCCTGACTTTC. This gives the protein CASSQVFQADTVSSGANVLTF.